One and the same sample provided the 9 T cell receptor beta chains below, sequenced in a study of identical twins. TCRdb itself ran the 5' RACE reads through MiXCR, one entry per CDR3 protein. The sample has 690,000 or so distinct CDR3 sequences, less than 10% seen once. This sample also belongs to another study, concerning yellow fever vaccine responses in identical twins.

What was sequenced was PBMCs. These receptors all come from a woman aged 18-30 years in good health.

Turning to this clonotype: Being one base from a much bigger clone, this may be a read error. The chain has TRBV6-5 and TRBJ2-3, with D possibly being TRBD2 (5 bases). There are 14 residues in the CDR3. The V gene's germline CDR1 is MNHEY and CDR2 SVGAGI. Trimming cost V 2 bases and J 1 base, with 7 bases left between them. The DNA for the CDR3 is TGTGCCAGCAGTTACAACGGGGGCACAGATACGCAGTATTTT. This translates into CASSYNGGTDTQYF.

This rearrangement joins TRBV6-2 or TRBV6-3 to TRBJ2-3; D is perhaps TRBD2 (5 bases). This CDR3 comprises 20 residues. The ends were cut back, 2 bases at V and 4 bases at J, with 28 bases in the middle. Germline lookup yields CDR1 MNHEY and CDR2 SVGEGT. DNA of the CDR3: TGTGCCAGCAGTTACGAGAGTGGGCGGGCTAGTATTAGGGCAGCAGATACGCAGTATTTT. Translated: CASSYESGRASIRAADTQYF.

This clonotype was counted only a few times. This chain uses TRBV12-3 or TRBV12-4 with TRBJ2-1; tentatively, D is TRBD2 (6 bases). V was shortened by 5 bases and J by 7 bases, with 18 bases between the two germline ends. This CDR3 region has 15 residues. The chain's CDR3 is CASSTGGTTTNEQFF. The CDR3 DNA is TGTGCCAGCAGTACCGGGGGTACCACGACTAATGAGCAGTTCTTC.

This clonotype was seen at least ten times. The chain employs TRBV7-3 and TRBJ2-3; D may be TRBD2 (6 bases). V dropped 2 bases and J dropped 2 bases, with 14 bases sitting between them. Germline V gene data show CDR1 as SGHTA and CDR2 as FQGTGA. The CDR3 contains 16 residues. The chain's CDR3 is CASSLSPAGATDTQYF. The CDR3 coding sequence is TGTGCCAGCAGCTTATCCCCAGCGGGCGCCACAGATACGCAGTATTTT.

As to this clonotype: A read error may produce the germline difference seen at one junction end. The CDR3 loop reads CTSSGSRGIETQYF. The DNA of the CDR3 is TGTACCAGCAGTGGAAGTCGCGGGATAGAGACCCAGTACTTC. The chain is built from TRBV12-3 or TRBV12-4 and TRBJ2-5; maybe TRBD2 (6 bases). CDR3 length: 14 residues.

The chain's CDR3 is CASHTSGSLGRQYF. The CDR3 DNA is TGTGCCAGCCATACTAGCGGGTCCTTAGGGAGGCAGTATTTT. The rearrangement links TRBV6-1 to TRBJ2-3; 9 positions match TRBD2. The CDR3 has 14 residues. CDR1 and CDR2 from the germline V gene are MNHNS and SASEGT. With V trimmed by 8 bases and J by 11 bases, 14 bases remained unmatched.

This clonotype was counted only a few times. The chain joins TRBV2 to TRBJ2-1; 8 bases line up with TRBD2. The V segment lost 6 bases and the J segment 10 bases; nucleotides outside the gene matches: 8. The CDR3 extends over 13 amino acids. Germline CDR1 reads SNHLY; CDR2 reads FYNNEI. DNA of the CDR3: TGTGCCAGCAGGTCGGGGGGGGGTCGCGAGCAGTTCTTC. Encoded protein: CASRSGGGREQFF.

The table lists this clonotype with many counts. This chain uses TRBV29-1 with TRBJ2-1; 8 bases are a match to TRBD1. V gave up 6 bases and J gave up 1 base; unmatched junction bases: 8. The germline V gene has CDR1 SQVTM and CDR2 ANQGSEA. CDR3 size: 15 residues. The CDR3, as DNA: TGCAGCGTGGCTGAGACAGGGGTGTCCTACAATGAGCAGTTCTTC. This sequence encodes CSVAETGVSYNEQFF.

This rearrangement joins TRBV6-1 to TRBJ2-7; D possibly uses TRBD1 or TRBD2 (5 bases each). Germline values: CDR1 MNHNS, CDR2 SASEGT. The CDR3 has 14 amino acids. The germline V and J ends were trimmed by 7 bases and 2 bases, with 15 bases remaining between them. The CDR3 DNA reads TGTGCCAGCACCGCGAGGGCAGGGACCTACGAGCAGTACTTC. Protein sequence: CASTARAGTYEQYF.